This paragraph covers one T cell receptor (beta chain) sequence. Its antigen remains unidentified. No quality values exist for individual bases; no much larger clone is one base distant. This entry comes from a study of T cells after yellow fever vaccination (dated by TCRdb to about 2019). Study-level background: Libraries from fractions with low cell numbers were prepared with the SMART-Seq v4 Ultra Low Input RNA kit. Bulk TCR alpha and beta repertoires were sequenced longitudinally to track T-cell clones before and after primary and booster YFV17D yellow fever vaccination. Two healthy male donors, one aged 18 to 30 and one aged 30 to 40 years, were included in the cohort. Blood was collected at multiple timepoints before and after primary and secondary immunization, and bulk PBMC replicates and cell subsets were isolated.

Study-wide findings and limitations: A small fraction of clonotypes showed up in both the CD4 and CD8 compartments, probably as a result of convergent recombination. Compared with the primary T-cell response, the secondary T-cell response was faster but weaker, reaching its peak on day 5 rather than on day 15. After the booster, most of the clones that had expanded following primary vaccination were detected again (roughly 97% of CD4 and roughly 88% of CD8), which suggests that memory was broadly maintained. FACS-sorted repertoires could contain abundant contaminating clonotypes from the bulk population, so computational filtering was required. Only a couple of donors were included in the study, so the extent to which the findings can be generalized is limited.

Synthesis of TCR cDNA relied on 5'RACE template switching, a step that introduced a universal primer site along with unique molecular identifiers. Priming for cDNA synthesis came from both the TCR alpha and TCR beta constant segments. Library amplification used two PCR steps, and the second PCR step added sample barcodes and sequencing adapters. Sequencing of libraries was performed on Illumina HiSeq 2500 (2x100 bp) or NovaSeq (2x150 bp). On the study's bioinformatics: MIGEC was used to demultiplex reads and collapse the reads into UMI consensus sequences, and MiXCR was used for V(D)J alignment. Using edgeR on replicate PBMC samples, clonotypes were called vaccine-responding if FDR was below 0.01 and the log2 fold change was above 5 up to day 15. Each bulk clonotype was labeled CD4 or CD8 based on which sequenced repertoire, CD4 or CD8, contained the clonotype at higher abundance. The public reads were reanalyzed by TCRdb: fastp trimming at Q25, MiXCR alignment, in-frame beta chains only. Records with the same CDR3 protein are collapsed into one entry carrying the most frequent genes and DNA. In this record, the V and J calls reflect TCRdb's handling and not the investigators' own analysis. The sample has roughly 520,000 distinct CDR3 sequences on record, around a fifth of them singletons. The ten largest clones take up about 16% of the sample.

V was cut back by 0 bases and J by 2 bases, leaving a gap of 11 bases between them. CDR1 is given as MNHEY and CDR2 as SVGEGT, both from the germline V gene. Including cysteine and phenylalanine, the CDR3 has 17 amino acids. CDR3 DNA is the only sequence kept; it has 51 bases, read in frame from the first base. Taken with the paper, the label for treatment or condition translates to: live attenuated yellow fever vaccine strain. At every blood-draw timepoint, two biological replicates of bulk PBMCs were collected. PBMCs were isolated from peripheral blood using a standard Ficoll-Paque protocol. TriZol was used to extract RNA from bulk PBMCs, from CD4 and CD8 fractions, and from dextramer-positive and dextramer-negative fractions.

The rearranged chain carries TRBV6-2 or TRBV6-3 and TRBJ2-6; no confident D gene assignment can be made. The sequence was collected from a man between 18 and 29 years old who received the YFV17D yellow fever vaccine. Specimen: PBMCs, collected less than 25 days after the first yellow fever vaccination. The nucleotides are TGTGCCAGCAGTTACTCGAAATTCCGGGCTGGGGCCAACGTCCTGACTTTC. This translates into CASSYSKFRAGANVLTF.